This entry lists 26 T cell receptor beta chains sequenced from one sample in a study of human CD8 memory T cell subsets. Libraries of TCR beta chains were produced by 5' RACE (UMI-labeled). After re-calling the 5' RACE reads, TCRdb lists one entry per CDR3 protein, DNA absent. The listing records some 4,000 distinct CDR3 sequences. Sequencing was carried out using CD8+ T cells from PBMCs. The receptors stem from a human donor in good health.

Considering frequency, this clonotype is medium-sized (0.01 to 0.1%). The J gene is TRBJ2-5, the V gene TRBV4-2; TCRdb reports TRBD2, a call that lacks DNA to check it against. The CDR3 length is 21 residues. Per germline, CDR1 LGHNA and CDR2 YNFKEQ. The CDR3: CASSQVMGAYGSTSGSQTQYF.

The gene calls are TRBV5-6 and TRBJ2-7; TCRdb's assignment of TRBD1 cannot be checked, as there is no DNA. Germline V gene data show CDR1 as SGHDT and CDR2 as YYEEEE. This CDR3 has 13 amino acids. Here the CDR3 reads CASSLWGAGEQYF.

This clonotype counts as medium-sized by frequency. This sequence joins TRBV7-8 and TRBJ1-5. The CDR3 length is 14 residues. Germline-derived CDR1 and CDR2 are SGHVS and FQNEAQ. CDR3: CASSSLGVVQPQHF.

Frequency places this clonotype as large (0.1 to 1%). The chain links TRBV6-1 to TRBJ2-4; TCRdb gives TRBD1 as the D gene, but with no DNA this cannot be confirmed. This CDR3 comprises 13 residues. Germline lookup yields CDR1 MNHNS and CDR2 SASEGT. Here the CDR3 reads CASSEQGANIQYF.

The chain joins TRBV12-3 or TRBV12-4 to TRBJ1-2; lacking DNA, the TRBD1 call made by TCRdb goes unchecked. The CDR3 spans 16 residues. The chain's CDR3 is CASSSTAPGRRNGYTF.

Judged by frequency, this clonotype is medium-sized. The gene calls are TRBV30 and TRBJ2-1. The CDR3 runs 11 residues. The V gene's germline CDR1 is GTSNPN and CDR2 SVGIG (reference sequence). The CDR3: CAWSVLTEQFF.

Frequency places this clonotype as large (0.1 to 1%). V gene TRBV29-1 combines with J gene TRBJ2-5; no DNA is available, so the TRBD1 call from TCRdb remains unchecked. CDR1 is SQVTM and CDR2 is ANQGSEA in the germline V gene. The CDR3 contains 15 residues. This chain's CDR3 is CSVSGLSVRQETQYF.

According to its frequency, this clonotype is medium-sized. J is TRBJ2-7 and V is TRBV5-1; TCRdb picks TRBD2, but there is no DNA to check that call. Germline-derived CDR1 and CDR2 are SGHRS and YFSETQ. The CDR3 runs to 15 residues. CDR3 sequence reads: CASSSWSAGTYEQYF.

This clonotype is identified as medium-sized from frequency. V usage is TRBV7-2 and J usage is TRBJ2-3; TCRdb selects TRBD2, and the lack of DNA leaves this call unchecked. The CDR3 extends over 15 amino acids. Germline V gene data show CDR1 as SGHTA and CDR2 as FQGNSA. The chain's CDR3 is CASSFPPGSTDTQYF.

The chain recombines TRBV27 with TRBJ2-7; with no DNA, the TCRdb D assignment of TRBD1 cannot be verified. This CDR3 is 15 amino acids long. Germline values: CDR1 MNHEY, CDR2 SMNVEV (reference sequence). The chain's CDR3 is CASSFPGEIVAEQYF.

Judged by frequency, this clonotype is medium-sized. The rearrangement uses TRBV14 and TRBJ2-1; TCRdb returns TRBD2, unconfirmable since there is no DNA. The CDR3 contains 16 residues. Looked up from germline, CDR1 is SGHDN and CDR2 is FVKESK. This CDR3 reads CASSWLLAGGPDEQFF.

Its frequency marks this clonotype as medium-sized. CDR3: CASSSAGTFIGDEQFF. The V gene is TRBV7-2, the J gene TRBJ2-1; TCRdb indicates TRBD1, and absent DNA this call remains unverified. Germline V gene sequence: CDR1 SGHTA, CDR2 FQGNSA. The length of the CDR3 is 16 residues.

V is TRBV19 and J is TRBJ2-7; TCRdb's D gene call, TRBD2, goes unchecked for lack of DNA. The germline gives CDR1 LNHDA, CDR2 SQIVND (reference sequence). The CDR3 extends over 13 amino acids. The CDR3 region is CASREGEDYEQYF.

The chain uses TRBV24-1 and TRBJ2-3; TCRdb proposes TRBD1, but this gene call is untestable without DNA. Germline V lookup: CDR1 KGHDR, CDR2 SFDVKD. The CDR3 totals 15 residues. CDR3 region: CATSDFGDRADTQYF.

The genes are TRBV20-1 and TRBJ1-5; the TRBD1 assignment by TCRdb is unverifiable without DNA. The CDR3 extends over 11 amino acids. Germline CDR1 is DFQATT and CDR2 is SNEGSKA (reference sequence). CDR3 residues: CSARAQGAQHF.

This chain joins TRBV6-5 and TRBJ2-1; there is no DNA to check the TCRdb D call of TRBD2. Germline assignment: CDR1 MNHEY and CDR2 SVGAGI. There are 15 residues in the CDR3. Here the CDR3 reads CASSSTLLSNNEQFF.

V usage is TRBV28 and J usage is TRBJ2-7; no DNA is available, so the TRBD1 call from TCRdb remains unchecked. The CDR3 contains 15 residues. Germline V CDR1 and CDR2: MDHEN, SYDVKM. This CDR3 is CASSGPRVRGYEQYF.

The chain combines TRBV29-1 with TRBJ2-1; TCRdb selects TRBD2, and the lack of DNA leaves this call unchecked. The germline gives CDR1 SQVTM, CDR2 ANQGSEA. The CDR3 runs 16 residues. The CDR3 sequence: CSVDGHPGGHADEQFF.

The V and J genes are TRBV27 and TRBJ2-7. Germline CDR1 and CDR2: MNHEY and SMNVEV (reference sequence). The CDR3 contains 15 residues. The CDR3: CASSLSSQFLRGQYF.

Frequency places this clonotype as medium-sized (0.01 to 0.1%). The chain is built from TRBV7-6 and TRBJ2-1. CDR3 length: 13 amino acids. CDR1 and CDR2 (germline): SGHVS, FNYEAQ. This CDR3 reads CASSLADYNEQFF.

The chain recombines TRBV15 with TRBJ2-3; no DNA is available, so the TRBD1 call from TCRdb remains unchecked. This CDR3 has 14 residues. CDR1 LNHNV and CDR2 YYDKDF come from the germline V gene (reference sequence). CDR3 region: CATSRERQLDTQYF. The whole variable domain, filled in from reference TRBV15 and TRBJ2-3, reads DAMVIQNPRYQVTQFGKPVTLSCSQTLNHNVMYWYQQKSSQAPKLLFHYYDKDFNNEADTPDNFQSRRPNTSFCFLDIRSPGLGDTAMYLCATSRERQLDTQYFGPGTRLTVL.

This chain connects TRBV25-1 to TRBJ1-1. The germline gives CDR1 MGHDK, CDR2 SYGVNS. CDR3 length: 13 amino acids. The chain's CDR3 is CASRLTVNTEAFF.

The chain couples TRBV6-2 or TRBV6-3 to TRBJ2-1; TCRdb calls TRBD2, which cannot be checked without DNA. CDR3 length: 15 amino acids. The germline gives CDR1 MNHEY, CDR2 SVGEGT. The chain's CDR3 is CASRRGLAQRNEQFF.

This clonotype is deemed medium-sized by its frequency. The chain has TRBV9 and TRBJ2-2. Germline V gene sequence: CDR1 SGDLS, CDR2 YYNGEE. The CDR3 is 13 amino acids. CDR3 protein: CASSDANTGELFF.

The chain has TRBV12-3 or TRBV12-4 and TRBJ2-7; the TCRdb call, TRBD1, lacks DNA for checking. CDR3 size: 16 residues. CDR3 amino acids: CASSPTRPGVNYEQYF.

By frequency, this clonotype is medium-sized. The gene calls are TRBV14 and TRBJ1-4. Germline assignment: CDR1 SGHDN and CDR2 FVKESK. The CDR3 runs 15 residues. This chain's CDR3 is CASSQGGTADEKLFF.